This TCR beta chain stems from a study of cytomegalovirus exposure and HLA in healthy donors. Background on the study: HLA-typed donors were the source of approximately 85 million unique TCRs, which an early data release held. Study observations and caveats: Donors belonging to an Asian-associated ancestry cluster reportedly showed fewer N-insertions in productive TCRs than the roughly 670-donor mean, according to what a later analysis found. The records held CMV serostatus as the only immune exposure information. In a later analysis, the majority of CMV-associated beta chains seemingly showed HLA restriction.

PCR was performed using 60 Vbeta and 13 Jbeta primers. Some clones are missing from TCRdb's copy, which holds only in-frame ones; the method was immunoSEQ multiplex PCR. This repertoire shows roughly 100,000 clones, about 9.5% found once; its top ten account for 5.8%. The sample holds a few counts of this clone. What it binds is unknown. Germline lookup yields CDR1 MNHEY and CDR2 SMNVEV (reference sequence). The junction had 0 bases not matched to a gene; V was cut back by 3 bases and J by 4 bases. The CDR3 covers 13 residues. The sample taken for sequencing was PBMCs. This TCR was recovered from a man aged 35 to 55 in good health and CMV-seropositive. The chain has TRBV27 and TRBJ2-3, with 8 nucleotides matching TRBD2. This CDR3 is CASSLRGADTQYF. In nucleotides, the CDR3 is TGTGCCAGCAGTTTGCGGGGGGCAGATACGCAGTATTTT.